The present TCR beta chain was sequenced within a study of T-cell reconstitution after alpha-beta-depleted transplantation in children. A library of TCRbeta sequences, prepared with unique molecular identifiers, was generated. TCRdb processed the PCR reads anew with MiXCR; each CDR3 protein has one entry. The sample includes 200,000 or so distinct CDR3 sequences, about 6% of them seen just once. Regarding this clonotype: The antigen is undetermined.

Germline assignment: CDR1 LGHNT and CDR2 FRNRAP. The CDR3 loop spans 16 amino acids. Trimming cost V 6 bases and J 7 bases; bases outside gene matches: 12. Points from the study as a whole: Reportedly, only several hundred clones from non-depleted graft cells drove alpha-beta T-cell counts at about two months. Newly produced T cells mostly accounted for T-cell counts and diversity one year post-transplant.

The V call is TRBV12-5, the J call TRBJ2-1, with TRBD2 matching 10 bases. Here the sequenced sample was PBMCs, taken before TCRalphabeta/CD19-depleted stem cell transplant. The TCR was taken from a girl under three years old with combined immunodeficiency, due to receive a stem cell transplant. CDR3 amino acids: CASGLLKREGQNEQFF. CDR3 sequence (DNA): TGTGCTAGTGGCCTCCTGAAGCGGGAGGGCCAGAATGAGCAGTTCTTC.